The TCR beta chain described here comes from a study of regulatory T cells in long-lasting Graves disease. Time point specified: persistent/refractory GD, antithyroid drugs over 5 years with positive TRAb. With RNA extracted from PBMCs as input, the TCR library was made. With iRepertoire HTBI primers and Arm-PCR of CDR3 regions, TCR beta libraries were built. TCRdb re-called the multiplex PCR reads with MiXCR, one entry per CDR3 protein. The table records under 500,000 distinct CDR3 sequences, less than 25% of them present only once. Between the trimmed V and J ends, which lost 2 bases and 7 bases, there was a span of 18 bases. This CDR3 is 15 amino acids long. Per the germline V gene, CDR1 is MGHDK and CDR2 is SYGVNS.

The J gene is TRBJ2-7, the V gene TRBV25-1; D tentatively fits TRBD1 or TRBD2 (6 bases each). The sample here was peripheral blood mononuclear cells (PBMCs), taken when the disease was refractory, from a patient treated with antithyroid drugs. This TCR was sampled from a female donor with Graves disease. Here the CDR3 reads CASSEGGRLQGEQYF. The CDR3 bases are TGTGCCAGCAGTGAAGGGGGGCGTCTTCAAGGGGAGCAGTACTTC.